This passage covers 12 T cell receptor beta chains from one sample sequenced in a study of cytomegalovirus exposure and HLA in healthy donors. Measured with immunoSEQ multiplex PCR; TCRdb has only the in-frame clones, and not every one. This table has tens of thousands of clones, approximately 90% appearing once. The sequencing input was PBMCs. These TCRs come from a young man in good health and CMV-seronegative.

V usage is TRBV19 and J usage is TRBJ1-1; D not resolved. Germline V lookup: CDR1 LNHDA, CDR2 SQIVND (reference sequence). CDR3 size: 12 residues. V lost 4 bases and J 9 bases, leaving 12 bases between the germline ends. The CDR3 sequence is CASSRGQTQAFF. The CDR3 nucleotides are TGTGCCAGTAGTAGAGGGCAGACCCAAGCTTTCTTT.

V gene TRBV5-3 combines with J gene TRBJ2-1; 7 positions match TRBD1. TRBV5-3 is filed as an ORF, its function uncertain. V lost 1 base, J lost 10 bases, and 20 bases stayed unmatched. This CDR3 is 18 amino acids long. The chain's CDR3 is CARSLLETGQVHNPEQFF. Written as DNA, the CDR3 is TGTGCCAGAAGCTTGTTGGAGACTGGACAGGTCCATAATCCCGAGCAGTTCTTC.

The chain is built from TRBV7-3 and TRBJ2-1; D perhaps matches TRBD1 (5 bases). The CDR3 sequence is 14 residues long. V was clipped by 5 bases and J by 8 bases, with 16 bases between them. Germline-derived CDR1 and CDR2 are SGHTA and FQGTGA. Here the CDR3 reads CASSAWQGSDEQFF. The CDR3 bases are TGTGCCAGCAGCGCCTGGCAGGGAAGCGATGAGCAGTTCTTC.

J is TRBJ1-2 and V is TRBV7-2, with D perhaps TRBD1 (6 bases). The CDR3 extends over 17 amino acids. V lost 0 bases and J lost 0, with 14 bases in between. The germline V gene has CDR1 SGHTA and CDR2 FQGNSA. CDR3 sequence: CASSLALGQSSNYGYTF. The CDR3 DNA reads TGTGCCAGCAGCTTAGCGCTTGGACAGTCCTCTAACTATGGCTACACCTTC. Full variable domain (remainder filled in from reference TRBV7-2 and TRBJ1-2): GAGVSQSPSNKVTEKGKDVELRCDPISGHTALYWYRQSLGQGLEFLIYFQGNSAPDKSGLPSDRFSAERTGGSVSTLTIQRTQQEDSAVYLCASSLALGQSSNYGYTFGSGTRLTVV.

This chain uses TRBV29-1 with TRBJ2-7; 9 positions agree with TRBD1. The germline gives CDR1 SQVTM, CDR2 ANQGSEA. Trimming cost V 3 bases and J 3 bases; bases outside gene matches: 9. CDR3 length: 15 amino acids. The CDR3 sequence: CSVEMRGTGNYEQYF. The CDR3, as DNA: TGCAGCGTTGAGATGCGGGGGACAGGGAACTACGAGCAGTACTTC.

CDR3 coding DNA: TGTGCCAGCAGTTTGTCGACTAGTTTCACCGGGGAGCTGTTTTTT. The encoded protein is CASSLSTSFTGELFF. J is TRBJ2-2 and V is TRBV28; a weak D match, TRBD2 (6 bases). V was clipped by 3 bases and J by 4 bases, with 12 bases between them. CDR1 and CDR2 (germline): MDHEN, SYDVKM. The CDR3 length is 15 residues.

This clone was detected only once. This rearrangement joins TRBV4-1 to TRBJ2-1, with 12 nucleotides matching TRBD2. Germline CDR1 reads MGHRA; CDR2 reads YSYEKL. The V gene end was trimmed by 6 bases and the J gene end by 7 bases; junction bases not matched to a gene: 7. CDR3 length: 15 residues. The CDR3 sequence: CASRQTGTSGNEQFF. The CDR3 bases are TGCGCCAGCAGACAAACCGGGACTAGCGGGAATGAGCAGTTCTTC.

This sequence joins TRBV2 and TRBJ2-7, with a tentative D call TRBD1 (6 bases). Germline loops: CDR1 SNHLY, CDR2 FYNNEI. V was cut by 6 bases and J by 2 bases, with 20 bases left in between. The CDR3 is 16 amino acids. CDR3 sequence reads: CASRLDAGDTTYEQYF. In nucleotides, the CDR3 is TGTGCCAGCAGATTAGACGCCGGGGACACCACCTACGAGCAGTACTTC.

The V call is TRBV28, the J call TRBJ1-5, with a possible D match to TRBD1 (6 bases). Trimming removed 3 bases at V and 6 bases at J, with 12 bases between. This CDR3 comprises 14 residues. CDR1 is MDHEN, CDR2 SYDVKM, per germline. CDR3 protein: CASSFWGLAQPQHF. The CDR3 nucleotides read TGTGCCAGCAGTTTTTGGGGGCTTGCTCAGCCCCAGCATTTT.

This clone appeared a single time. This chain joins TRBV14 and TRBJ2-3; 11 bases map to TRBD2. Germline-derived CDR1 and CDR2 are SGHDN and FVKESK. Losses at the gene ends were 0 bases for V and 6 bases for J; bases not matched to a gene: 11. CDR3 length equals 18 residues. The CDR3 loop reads CASSQDHRGLAVADTQYF. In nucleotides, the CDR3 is TGTGCCAGCAGCCAAGACCACCGGGGACTAGCGGTTGCGGATACGCAGTATTTT.

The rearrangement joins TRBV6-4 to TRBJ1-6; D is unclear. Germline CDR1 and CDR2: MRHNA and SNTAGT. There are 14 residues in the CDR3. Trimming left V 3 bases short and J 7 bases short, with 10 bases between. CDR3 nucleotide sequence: TGTGCCAGCAGTGAACGGGAGGAGAATTCACCCCTCCACTTT. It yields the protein CASSEREENSPLHF.

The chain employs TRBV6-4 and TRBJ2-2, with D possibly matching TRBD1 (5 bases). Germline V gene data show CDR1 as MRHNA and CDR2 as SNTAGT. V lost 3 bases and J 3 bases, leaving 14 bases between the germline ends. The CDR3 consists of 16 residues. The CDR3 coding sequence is TGTGCCAGCAGTGAACAGGCGTCGACGGACACCGGGGAGCTGTTTTTT. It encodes CASSEQASTDTGELFF.